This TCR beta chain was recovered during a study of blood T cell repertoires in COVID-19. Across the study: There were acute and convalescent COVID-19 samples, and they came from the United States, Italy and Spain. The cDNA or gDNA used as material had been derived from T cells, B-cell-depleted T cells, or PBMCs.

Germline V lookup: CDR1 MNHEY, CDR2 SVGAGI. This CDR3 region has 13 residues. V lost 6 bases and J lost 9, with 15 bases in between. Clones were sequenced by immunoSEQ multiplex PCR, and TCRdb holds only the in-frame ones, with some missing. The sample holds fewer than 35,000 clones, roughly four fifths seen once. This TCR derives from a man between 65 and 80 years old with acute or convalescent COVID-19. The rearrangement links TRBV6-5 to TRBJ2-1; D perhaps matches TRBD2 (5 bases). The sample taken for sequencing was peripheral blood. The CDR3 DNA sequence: TGTGCCAGCAGCCGAGGAGCGGTTACTGAGCAGTTCTTC. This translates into CASSRGAVTEQFF.